This T cell receptor (beta chain) was profiled in a study of cytomegalovirus exposure and HLA in healthy donors. Study as a whole: There were 350 to 400 genotyped donors. Of these, roughly 86% fell in the genetic ancestry cluster associated with self-reported Caucasian donors.

Broader study findings: The study put 160 or so TCR beta chains on its list as cytomegalovirus-associated.

The CDR3 runs 15 residues. J gave up 4 bases and V 5 bases, and 10 bases lay outside the gene matches. The germline CDR1 and CDR2 sequences are SGHVS and FQNEAQ. The sample holds one count of this clone. The antigen remains undetermined. PCR employed 60 Vbeta and 13 Jbeta primers. Assay: immunoSEQ multiplex PCR; the TCRdb copy retains only in-frame clones and omits some. The top ten clones hold less than 3% of a sample with 63,000 or so clones, 65% to 85% of them seen once. The rearrangement joins TRBV7-8 to TRBJ1-2, with TRBD1 identical over 7 bases. The sequencing sample was made of PBMCs. This sequence was found in a woman aged 25-40 years in good health and CMV-seronegative. CDR3 amino acids: CASSQYWDSLYGYTF. Here the CDR3 DNA reads TGTGCCAGCAGCCAATATTGGGACAGTCTCTATGGCTACACCTTC.